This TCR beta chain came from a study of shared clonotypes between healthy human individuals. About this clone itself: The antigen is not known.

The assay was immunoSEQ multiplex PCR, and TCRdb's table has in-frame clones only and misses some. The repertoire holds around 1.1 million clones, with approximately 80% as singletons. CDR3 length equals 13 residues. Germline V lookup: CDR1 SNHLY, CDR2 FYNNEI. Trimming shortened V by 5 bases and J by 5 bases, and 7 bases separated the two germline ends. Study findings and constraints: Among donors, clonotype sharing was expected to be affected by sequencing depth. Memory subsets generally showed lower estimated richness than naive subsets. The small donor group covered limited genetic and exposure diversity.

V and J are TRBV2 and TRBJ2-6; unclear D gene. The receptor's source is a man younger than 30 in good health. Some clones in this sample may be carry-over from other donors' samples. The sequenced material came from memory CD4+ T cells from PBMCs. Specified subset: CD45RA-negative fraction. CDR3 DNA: TGTGCCAGCAGTCCCGATAGGGCCAACGTCCTGACTTTC. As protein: CASSPDRANVLTF.